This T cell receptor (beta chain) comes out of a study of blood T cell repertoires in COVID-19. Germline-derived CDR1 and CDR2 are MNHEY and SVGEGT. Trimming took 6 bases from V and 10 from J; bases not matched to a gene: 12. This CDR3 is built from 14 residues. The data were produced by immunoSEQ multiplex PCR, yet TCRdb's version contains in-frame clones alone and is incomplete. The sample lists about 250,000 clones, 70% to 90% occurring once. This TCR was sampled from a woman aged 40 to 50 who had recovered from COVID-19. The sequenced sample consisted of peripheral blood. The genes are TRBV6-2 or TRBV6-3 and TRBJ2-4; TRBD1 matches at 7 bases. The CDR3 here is CASSDPPGQRIQYF. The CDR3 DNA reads TGTGCCAGCAGCGATCCCCCGGGACAGAGGATTCAGTACTTC.